The 27 T cell receptor beta chains below come from one sample, sequenced in a study of blood T cell repertoires in COVID-19. TCRdb's table, derived via immunoSEQ multiplex PCR, lists solely in-frame clones and lacks some. Found here are about 83,000 clones, more than 70% of them singletons; the top ten hold about 7.8%. Source material: peripheral blood. These receptors were collected from a man in his forties or fifties with active COVID-19.

This clone appeared a single time. The genes are TRBV4-2 and TRBJ2-3; 10 nucleotides agree with TRBD2. The V gene end was trimmed by 4 bases and the J gene end by 2 bases; junction bases not matched to a gene: 6. Per germline, CDR1 LGHNA and CDR2 YNFKEQ. This CDR3 spans 16 amino acids. The CDR3 DNA sequence: TGTGCCAGCAGCCTATCTAGCGGGGGAAACACAGATACGCAGTATTTT. It codes for CASSLSSGGNTDTQYF.

The chain joins TRBV7-9 to TRBJ2-5; the match to TRBD2 covers 9 bases. V dropped 1 base and J dropped 6; count of bases not matched to a gene: 6. Germline CDR1 and CDR2: SEHNR and FQNEAQ (reference sequence). The CDR3 length is 15 residues. The CDR3 protein is CASSLEGLALQTQYF. CDR3 bases: TGTGCCAGCAGCTTAGAGGGACTAGCCTTACAGACCCAGTACTTC.

The genes are TRBV19 and TRBJ1-6; D not resolved. V dropped 8 bases and J dropped 0 bases, with 8 bases sitting between them. Germline V gene data show CDR1 as LNHDA and CDR2 as SQIVND (reference sequence). The CDR3 is 14 residues long. For the CDR3, the DNA is TGTGCCAGTGGACTGAGCTCCTATAATTCACCCCTCCACTTT. It is translated as CASGLSSYNSPLHF. Full variable domain (rest looked up from reference TRBV19 and TRBJ1-6): DGGITQSPKYLFRKEGQNVTLSCEQNLNHDAMYWYRQDPGQGLRLIYYSQIVNDFQKGDIAEGYSVSREKKESFPLTVTSAQKNPTAFYLCASGLSSYNSPLHFGNGTRLTVT.

The V and J genes are TRBV5-4 and TRBJ2-1; D is possibly TRBD2 (6 bases). V was cut by 1 base and J by 4 bases, with 15 bases left in between. The CDR3 runs to 16 residues. Per the germline V gene, CDR1 is SGHNT and CDR2 is YYREEE (reference sequence). CDR3 sequence reads: CASSLWAAGTYNEQFF. In DNA, the CDR3 is TGTGCCAGCAGCTTGTGGGCGGCCGGGACTTACAATGAGCAGTTCTTC.

The V gene is TRBV19, the J gene TRBJ2-1; 7 bases agree with TRBD2. CDR1 and CDR2 (germline): LNHDA, SQIVND (reference sequence). The trim removed 6 bases at V and 6 bases at J, leaving 8 bases unmatched. This CDR3 spans 14 amino acids. In nucleotides, the CDR3 is TGTGCCAGTAGGCCCGGGACTAAAGGCAATGAGCAGTTCTTC. The encoded protein is CASRPGTKGNEQFF.

The chain couples TRBV6-5 to TRBJ1-3; maybe TRBD1 (5 bases). This CDR3 contains 15 residues. CDR1 is MNHEY, CDR2 SVGAGI, per germline. Trimming cost V 4 bases and J 5 bases, with 15 bases left between them. CDR3 loop: CASSSPAEGRNTIYF. CDR3 sequence (DNA): TGTGCCAGCAGTTCCCCCGCGGAGGGGAGAAACACCATATATTTT.

This clone was detected only once. The J gene is TRBJ2-7, the V gene TRBV6-5, with unresolved D. This CDR3 has 13 residues. Germline lookup yields CDR1 MNHEY and CDR2 SVGAGI. The germline V and J ends were trimmed by 4 bases and 0 bases, with 7 bases remaining between them. CDR3 in amino acids: CASSSGNSYEQYF. The DNA for the CDR3 is TGTGCCAGCAGTTCCGGTAACTCCTACGAGCAGTACTTC.

The chain has TRBV10-3 and TRBJ2-4; possibly TRBD1 for D (5 bases). This CDR3 has 14 amino acids. Germline V gives CDR1 ENHRY, CDR2 SYGVKD. Trimming shortened V by 2 bases and J by 6 bases, and 11 bases separated the two germline ends. The CDR3 DNA follows: TGTGCCATCAGTGAGGGGGCTGACCGAAACATTCAGTACTTC. As protein: CAISEGADRNIQYF.

The V and J genes are TRBV28 and TRBJ2-2, with 8 bases lining up with TRBD2. Trimming removed 6 bases from V and 6 bases from J; junction bases left unmatched: 9. CDR1 is MDHEN, CDR2 SYDVKM, per germline. This CDR3 has 15 residues. The CDR3, as DNA: TGTGCCAGCAGAACCTGGGGACTAGGAGCCGGGGAGCTGTTTTTT. This sequence encodes CASRTWGLGAGELFF.

CDR3 sequence (DNA): TGTGCCAGCAGCGCCACTAGCGTCTACGAGCAGTACTTC. This sequence encodes CASSATSVYEQYF. The chain recombines TRBV4-2 with TRBJ2-7; the match to TRBD2 covers 7 bases. The V gene end was trimmed by 5 bases and the J gene end by 3 bases; junction bases not matched to a gene: 4. Germline V gene data show CDR1 as LGHNA and CDR2 as YNFKEQ. This CDR3 is built from 13 residues.

The genes are TRBV7-2 and TRBJ1-2; the D gene is possibly TRBD1 (5 bases). Trimming removed 5 bases from V and 2 bases from J, with 12 bases in between. The CDR3 covers 14 residues. The germline gives CDR1 SGHTA, CDR2 FQGNSA. CDR3 sequence (DNA): TGTGCCAGCAGCCGGGGGGGGAAGAACTATGGCTACACCTTC. It specifies CASSRGGKNYGYTF.

The V gene is TRBV5-1, the J gene TRBJ2-7; D unresolved. V lost 0 bases and J 2 bases, leaving 12 bases between the germline ends. In germline, CDR1 is SGHRS, CDR2 YFSETQ. This CDR3 has 15 amino acids. CDR3 nucleotide sequence: TGCGCCAGCAGCTTGGTTGGGCCGTCAACCTACGAGCAGTACTTC. It codes for CASSLVGPSTYEQYF.

The chain uses TRBV11-3 and TRBJ2-7; TRBD1 matches at 8 bases. Germline CDR1 reads SGHNT; CDR2 reads YENEEA. The junction had 1 base not matched to a gene; V was cut back by 3 bases and J by 3 bases. The CDR3 extends over 13 amino acids. CDR3: CASSLGQDYEQYF. In DNA form, the CDR3 reads TGTGCCAGCAGCTTGGGACAGGACTACGAGCAGTACTTC.

This chain links TRBV7-2 with TRBJ1-4; weak D call: TRBD1 (6 bases). The germline CDR1 and CDR2 sequences are SGHTA and FQGNSA. V lost 5 bases, J lost 0 bases, and 13 bases lay in between. The CDR3 spans 16 residues. CDR3 DNA: TGTGCCAGCAGCCCCAGACAGGCTACAACTAATGAAAAACTGTTTTTT. Protein: CASSPRQATTNEKLFF.

The chain uses TRBV6-5 and TRBJ2-7, with TRBD1 matching over 9 bases. From germline, CDR1 is MNHEY and CDR2 SVGAGI. V was clipped by 6 bases and J by 2 bases; unmatched bases: 5. This CDR3 is built from 14 residues. DNA of the CDR3: TGTGCCAGCAGACTGGGGACAGGGACCTACGAGCAGTACTTC. It translates to CASRLGTGTYEQYF.

The V call is TRBV7-9, the J call TRBJ2-1; 7 bases agree with TRBD1. This CDR3 has 14 amino acids. From germline, CDR1 is SEHNR and CDR2 FQNEAQ (reference sequence). V lost 3 bases, J lost 7 bases, and 6 bases stayed unmatched. The CDR3 spells CASSLVKQGNEQFF. The CDR3 coding sequence is TGTGCCAGCAGCTTGGTCAAACAGGGGAATGAGCAGTTCTTC.

The rearrangement uses TRBV5-1 and TRBJ2-2; the D is unclear. Trimming took off 0 bases at V and 6 bases at J, with 12 bases between the two ends. Germline CDR1 and CDR2: SGHRS and YFSETQ. There are 15 residues in the CDR3. The CDR3 protein is CASSLDGSPAGELFF. CDR3 coding DNA: TGCGCCAGCAGCTTGGATGGTAGTCCGGCCGGGGAGCTGTTTTTT.

This clone showed up just once. The chain is built from TRBV2 and TRBJ2-7; D perhaps matches TRBD2 (6 bases). CDR3 length: 13 residues. The germline V gene encodes CDR1 SNHLY and CDR2 FYNNEI. With 2 bases removed from V and 4 bases from J, the gap between germline ends came to 9 bases. Here the CDR3 DNA reads TGTGCCAGCAGTGAACCTGGGGGGTACGAGCAGTACTTC. Its protein is CASSEPGGYEQYF.

The V and J genes are TRBV4-2 and TRBJ2-5, with TRBD2 matching over 7 bases. The V gene's germline CDR1 is LGHNA and CDR2 YNFKEQ. This CDR3 comprises 18 residues. J was trimmed by 5 bases and V by 0 bases; bases with no gene match: 15. The CDR3 region has the DNA TGTGCCAGCAGCCAAGATTGGGGAACGGGGGAGGGGACGGAGACCCAGTACTTC. It yields the protein CASSQDWGTGEGTETQYF.

The gene calls are TRBV13 and TRBJ2-1, with 11 bases lining up with TRBD2. V lost 3 bases and J lost 9; bases outside the gene matches: 4. This CDR3 contains 14 residues. Germline V lookup: CDR1 PRHDT, CDR2 FYEKMQ (reference sequence). The CDR3 protein is CASSFSGGAGEQFF. CDR3 coding DNA: TGTGCCAGCAGCTTTAGCGGGGGGGCCGGTGAGCAGTTCTTC.

V and J are TRBV7-2 and TRBJ2-5; 9 nucleotides line up with TRBD2. The V and J ends lost 3 bases and 0 bases, in that order; junction bases with no gene match: 2. The germline gives CDR1 SGHTA, CDR2 FQGNSA. The CDR3 contains 15 residues. This chain's CDR3 is CASSLAGGYQETQYF. CDR3 DNA: TGTGCCAGCAGCTTGGCGGGGGGGTACCAAGAGACCCAGTACTTC.

This rearrangement joins TRBV7-2 to TRBJ1-2; possibly TRBD1 for D (5 bases). The CDR3 has 13 residues. Germline values: CDR1 SGHTA, CDR2 FQGNSA. V gave up 1 base and J gave up 4 bases, with 7 bases separating them. In nucleotides, the CDR3 is TGTGCCAGCAGCTTAGGGGGACTCTATGGCTACACCTTC. It encodes CASSLGGLYGYTF.

The chain links TRBV4-3 to TRBJ2-7; 7 nucleotides match TRBD2. CDR3 length: 17 amino acids. J was trimmed by 6 bases and V by 2 bases; bases with no gene match: 16. CDR1 LGHNA and CDR2 YSLEER come from the germline V gene. The CDR3 region has the DNA TGCGCCAGCAGCCAAAGTTGGGATTTTGGCGCGGGGGTCGAGCAGTACTTC. Its translation: CASSQSWDFGAGVEQYF.

V usage is TRBV4-1 and J usage is TRBJ1-5; maybe TRBD1 (6 bases). Germline V gene sequence: CDR1 MGHRA, CDR2 YSYEKL. The CDR3 length is 16 residues. The V and J ends lost 0 bases and 9 bases respectively, with 18 bases between them. CDR3 sequence: CASSQDAPSGVGPQHF. In DNA form, the CDR3 reads TGCGCCAGCAGCCAAGATGCCCCGTCAGGGGTTGGGCCCCAGCATTTT.

The V gene is TRBV28, the J gene TRBJ2-5; 10 nucleotides align to TRBD2. In germline, CDR1 is MDHEN, CDR2 SYDVKM. The CDR3 consists of 13 residues. With 7 bases clipped from V and 5 bases from J, the junction kept 4 bases outside the gene matches. CDR3: CASKRGGMETQYF. The CDR3 region has the DNA TGTGCCAGCAAGCGGGGGGGAATGGAGACCCAGTACTTC.

The chain employs TRBV9 and TRBJ2-7; a possible D gene is TRBD2 (6 bases). Germline CDR1 is SGDLS and CDR2 is YYNGEE. CDR3 length: 15 amino acids. V lost 4 bases, J lost 2 bases, and 16 bases lay in between. The CDR3 sequence: CASSLAGAGTYEQYF. The CDR3 nucleotides are TGTGCCAGCAGCTTAGCAGGTGCGGGAACCTACGAGCAGTACTTC.

As for this clone: Other DNA sequences of this sample code for an identical CDR3. The chain links TRBV15 to TRBJ2-1; D perhaps matches TRBD2 (5 bases). This CDR3 region has 15 residues. The germline V gene encodes CDR1 LNHNV and CDR2 YYDKDF (reference sequence). V lost 5 bases, J lost 0 bases, and 11 bases lay in between. CDR3 nucleotides: TGTGCCACCAGCCGCACGGGGAGCTCCTACAATGAGCAGTTCTTC. Its translation is CATSRTGSSYNEQFF.